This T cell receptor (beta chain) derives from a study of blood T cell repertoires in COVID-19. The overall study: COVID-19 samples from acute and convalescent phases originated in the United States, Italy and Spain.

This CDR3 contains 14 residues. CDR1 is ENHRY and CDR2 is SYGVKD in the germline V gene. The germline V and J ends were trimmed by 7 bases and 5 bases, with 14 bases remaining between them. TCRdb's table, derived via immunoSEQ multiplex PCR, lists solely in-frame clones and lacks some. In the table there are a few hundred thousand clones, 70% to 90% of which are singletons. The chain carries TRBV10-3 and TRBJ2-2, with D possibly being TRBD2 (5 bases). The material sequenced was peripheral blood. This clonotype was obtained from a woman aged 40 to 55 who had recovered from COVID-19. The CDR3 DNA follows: TGTGCCATCACGTCGCTAGCTGGAACCGGGGAGCTGTTTTTT. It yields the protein CAITSLAGTGELFF.